This T cell receptor (beta chain) was found in a study of T cells in Graves' hyperthyroidism and ophthalmopathy. Patients aged 18 to 65 had newly diagnosed hyperthyroidism lasting under 2 months. Used for diagnoses were clinical symptoms, serum thyroxine and TRAb, thyroid ultrasound and orbital computed tomography. Fresh 10 ml peripheral blood yielded PBMCs. CDR1 and CDR2 from the germline V gene are SEHNR and FQNEAQ (reference sequence). CDR3 length: 14 amino acids. Trimming shortened V by 2 bases and J by 3 bases, and 8 bases separated the two germline ends. TCR beta CDR3 regions were amplified from RNA. The primer set for the first-round RT-PCR of the TCR CDR3 was HTBI. Each CDR3 protein gets one entry after TCRdb re-called the multiplex PCR reads with MiXCR. In the table there are about 420,000 distinct CDR3 sequences, approximately 14% of which are singletons.

The sample was blood. This chain connects TRBV7-9 to TRBJ2-1; D uncertain. This sequence originates from a woman between 18 and 30 years old with Graves' hyperthyroidism. The CDR3 coding sequence is TGTGCCAGCAGCTTACAAAATTACTACAATGAGCAGTTCTTC. Encoded protein: CASSLQNYYNEQFF.